This T cell receptor (beta chain) was retrieved from a study of graft-versus-host responses after intestinal transplantation. On the study more broadly: Induction using anti-thymocyte globulin, followed by tacrolimus and steroids for two to four years, was given to all recipients.

CDR3 length: 16 residues. V was clipped by 4 bases and J by 5 bases, with 20 bases between them. Germline values: CDR1 LNHNV, CDR2 YYDKDF (reference sequence). Some clones are missing from TCRdb's copy, which holds only in-frame ones; the method was immunoSEQ multiplex PCR. Of about 1,600 clones listed, about 92% are singletons. The receptor was derived from a human patient who received an intestinal transplant, so some T cells may come from the graft donor. The chain combines TRBV15 with TRBJ1-2; no reliable D call. Sequenced here: PBMCs, sampled 16 days after intestinal transplant. The CDR3 spells CATSKKRCGKTYGYTF. CDR3 nucleotide sequence: TGTGCCACCAGCAAAAAGCGGTGTGGAAAGACTTATGGCTACACCTTC.